This T cell receptor beta chain was found in a study of blood T cell repertoires in COVID-19. Study background: There were acute and convalescent COVID-19 samples, and they came from the United States, Italy and Spain. Sources were T cells, B-cell-depleted T cells, or PBMCs; the material itself was cDNA or gDNA.

The CDR3 has 13 residues. V lost 0 bases and J 1 base, leaving 4 bases between the germline ends. Per the germline V gene, CDR1 is SGHRS and CDR2 is YFSETQ. This clone appeared once. Per the study methods: It was from reference gene primer amplification that nucleated cell counts were estimated. This table comes from immunoSEQ multiplex PCR, and its TCRdb copy is limited to in-frame clones, with some not included. V, J and clone size are those of that table, while D and trimming were read from the DNA. The sample lists about 210,000 clones; 88% were seen once. The origin of this receptor is a man aged 18 to 29 with active or convalescent COVID-19. This chain uses TRBV5-1 with TRBJ1-1; no reliable D call. The specimen sequenced was peripheral blood. CDR3: CASSLDTNTEAFF. CDR3 nucleotides: TGCGCCAGCAGCTTGGACACGAACACTGAAGCTTTCTTT.